This T cell receptor beta chain was identified during a study of OX40 agonist ivuxolimab in advanced cancers. Study at large: At 0.01 to 10 mg/kg, ivuxolimab was administered intravenously to patients every 2 weeks. Participants, 82.7% male, averaged roughly 59 years of age, ranging from roughly 20 to 79. Overall study results and limits: Relatively little clonal expansion, among the lowest observed, appeared in partial responders at 0.1-3.0 mg/kg.

Profiling relied on immunoSEQ multiplex PCR, and the TCRdb table lists in-frame clones only, not all of them. The sample holds under 85,000 clones, about nine tenths seen once. Concerning this clone: Its antigen remains unknown.

This CDR3 contains 18 residues. The ends lost 0 bases at V and 4 bases at J; junction bases unmatched: 8. Germline V gene lookup returns CDR1 LGHNA and CDR2 YNFKEQ. The starting material was CD4+ or CD8+ T cells sorted from blood, obtained in a trial of the OX40 agonist ivuxolimab. This chain connects TRBV4-2 to TRBJ2-3, with 12 bases matching TRBD2. The clonotype was recovered from an adult with an advanced solid tumor such as melanoma, head and neck, liver or kidney cancer. CDR3 amino acids: CASSQEGLAGGQADTQYF. The DNA for the CDR3 is TGTGCCAGCAGCCAAGAAGGGCTAGCGGGGGGGCAAGCAGATACGCAGTATTTT.